A single sample gave rise to the 6 T cell receptor beta chains below, sequenced in a study of human T cells and chemical hapten exposure. TCRdb passed the RACE reads through MiXCR, listing each CDR3 protein once. This table holds a few hundred thousand distinct CDR3 sequences, about 6.9% found once. Time point denoted: patch test 2, 6 weeks after DPC sensitization. This sample's treatment: therapeutic diphenylcyclopropenone sensitization with weekly scalp DPC. Here the sequenced sample was whole blood, taken in connection with sensitization to the hapten diphenylcyclopropenone (DPC). The receptors were sampled from a young woman with alopecia areata. Some clones in this sample may be carry-over from other donors' samples.

This clonotype was observed a few times. V and J are TRBV6-5 and TRBJ2-4, with D unresolved. Trimming took off 2 bases at V and 0 bases at J, with 11 bases between the two ends. This CDR3 contains 16 residues. Germline lookup yields CDR1 MNHEY and CDR2 SVGAGI. The CDR3 protein is CASSYRQNLAKNIQYF. DNA for the CDR3: TGTGCCAGCAGTTACCGCCAGAACTTAGCCAAAAACATTCAGTACTTC.

The rearrangement uses TRBV10-3 and TRBJ2-2, with TRBD1 identical over 7 bases. The V and J ends lost 6 bases and 0 bases, in that order; junction bases with no gene match: 10. Germline values: CDR1 ENHRY, CDR2 SYGVKD. This CDR3 contains 17 residues. The CDR3 coding sequence is TGTGCCATCAGCCGAGGCCCCGGGACAGCGAACACCGGGGAGCTGTTTTTT. It codes for CAISRGPGTANTGELFF.

This clonotype occurred many times. V gene TRBV28 combines with J gene TRBJ2-3; possibly TRBD1 for D (6 bases). The germline CDR1 and CDR2 sequences are MDHEN and SYDVKM. V was cut by 3 bases and J by 2 bases, with 9 bases left in between. CDR3 length equals 14 residues. The DNA of the CDR3 is TGTGCCAGCAGTTTGGACAGAAACACAGATACGCAGTATTTT. Translating it yields CASSLDRNTDTQYF.

This clonotype has just a few counts. The chain couples TRBV5-1 to TRBJ2-3; tentatively, D is TRBD1 (6 bases). The CDR3 has 14 amino acids. The V end was cut by 2 bases, the J end by 2 bases, with 9 bases between. Germline values: CDR1 SGHRS, CDR2 YFSETQ. This chain's CDR3 is CASSFRTATDTQYF. CDR3 coding DNA: TGCGCCAGCAGCTTCCGGACAGCCACAGATACGCAGTATTTT.

This clonotype was observed a few times. The chain employs TRBV6-2 or TRBV6-3 and TRBJ2-4; 8 nucleotides match TRBD1. The germline V gene has CDR1 MNHEY and CDR2 SVGEGT. The CDR3 has 14 residues. J gave up 0 bases and V 7 bases, and 2 bases lay outside the gene matches. The CDR3 region is CASIDRGAKNIQYF. Written as DNA, the CDR3 is TGTGCCAGCATTGACAGGGGAGCCAAAAACATTCAGTACTTC.

The rearrangement joins TRBV20-1 to TRBJ2-3; 10 positions match TRBD2. V lost 5 bases and J lost 5; bases outside the gene matches: 7. The germline V gene encodes CDR1 DFQATT and CDR2 SNEGSKA (reference sequence). This CDR3 has 14 amino acids. The CDR3 here is CSASSGGARDTQYF. In nucleotides, the CDR3 is TGCAGTGCTTCGAGCGGGGGGGCAAGAGATACGCAGTATTTT.